Each of the 27 T cell receptor beta chains below was sequenced from the same sample in a study of cytomegalovirus exposure and HLA in healthy donors. A multiplex PCR was run with 60 Vbeta primers and 13 Jbeta primers. Assay: immunoSEQ multiplex PCR; the TCRdb copy retains only in-frame clones and omits some. The profile shows 100,000 or so clones, 65% to 80% of them singletons. Material for sequencing was PBMCs. The receptors here all came from a man aged 45 to 65 in good health and CMV-seronegative.

The chain couples TRBV28 to TRBJ1-1, with D perhaps matching TRBD1 (5 bases). The CDR3 spans 13 residues. Trimming removed 3 bases at V and 11 bases at J, with 16 bases between. CDR1 is MDHEN, CDR2 SYDVKM, per germline. CDR3 sequence reads: CASSFPQGMWAFF. CDR3 sequence (DNA): TGTGCCAGCAGTTTTCCCCAGGGAATGTGGGCTTTCTTT.

The genes are TRBV2 and TRBJ2-7, with 8 bases that match TRBD1. The CDR3 has 14 residues. J was trimmed by 2 bases and V by 7 bases; bases with no gene match: 7. CDR1 is SNHLY, CDR2 FYNNEI, per germline. The CDR3, as DNA: TGTGCCAGCAAAATCACAGGGGGGACCTACGAGCAGTACTTC. Amino acid sequence: CASKITGGTYEQYF.

The CDR3 bases are TGTGCCAGCAGTGAAACCCTCGGACTAGCGGGGAATGAGCAGTTCTTC. This encodes CASSETLGLAGNEQFF. The rearrangement uses TRBV6-1 and TRBJ2-1, with 12 bases that match TRBD2. This CDR3 spans 16 amino acids. With V trimmed by 2 bases and J by 7 bases, 6 bases remained unmatched. Looked up from germline, CDR1 is MNHNS and CDR2 is SASEGT.

This chain joins TRBV19 and TRBJ2-7; TRBD2 matches at 7 bases. The length of the CDR3 is 13 residues. Losses at the gene ends were 6 bases for V and 6 bases for J; bases not matched to a gene: 8. Germline V gives CDR1 LNHDA, CDR2 SQIVND (reference sequence). The chain's CDR3 is CASSGREAREQYF. CDR3 coding DNA: TGTGCCAGTAGCGGTCGGGAGGCTCGCGAGCAGTACTTC.

The chain employs TRBV5-1 and TRBJ2-5; 9 bases line up with TRBD1. The trim removed 4 bases at V and 5 bases at J, leaving 6 bases unmatched. Per germline, CDR1 SGHRS and CDR2 YFSETQ. This CDR3 comprises 14 residues. In DNA form, the CDR3 reads TGCGCCAGCAGCACCGGACAGGGGAGGGAGACCCAGTACTTC. Translated, it gives CASSTGQGRETQYF.

The CDR3 region has the DNA TGCGCCAGCAGCCAAGGACAGCGGGGTAGGCGGACTGAAGCTTTCTTT. Amino acids: CASSQGQRGRRTEAFF. The V and J genes are TRBV4-1 and TRBJ1-1; TRBD1 is a possible D gene (5 bases). The V end was cut by 1 base, the J end by 5 bases, with 17 bases between. The germline V gene encodes CDR1 MGHRA and CDR2 YSYEKL. CDR3 length: 16 residues.

This clone has just a few counts. The chain uses TRBV28 and TRBJ1-3, with a tentative D call TRBD1 (5 bases). This CDR3 is 15 amino acids long. The V gene lost 4 bases and the J gene lost 2 bases, with 12 bases spanning the gap. Germline lookup yields CDR1 MDHEN and CDR2 SYDVKM. CDR3 sequence (DNA): TGTGCCAGCAGTTCCGGGGGGGGAGCTGGAAACACCATATATTTT. This encodes CASSSGGGAGNTIYF. The whole variable domain, remainder taken from reference TRBV28 and TRBJ1-3, is DVKVTQSSRYLVKRTGEKVFLECVQDMDHENMFWYRQDPGLGLRLIYFSYDVKMKEKGDIPEGYSVSREKKERFSLILESASTNQTSMYLCASSSGGGAGNTIYFGEGSWLTVV.

This chain uses TRBV7-2 with TRBJ2-5; 12 bases are shared with TRBD1. The CDR3 has 16 residues. Trimming at V came to 1 base and at J to 10 bases, leaving 10 bases not matched to a gene. Germline assignment: CDR1 SGHTA and CDR2 FQGNSA. CDR3 residues: CASSLDGAGTGGNQYF. The CDR3, as DNA: TGTGCCAGCAGCTTAGACGGGGCGGGGACAGGGGGCAACCAGTACTTC.

This sequence joins TRBV7-2 and TRBJ1-2; D possibly corresponds to TRBD1 (6 bases). Germline V gene lookup returns CDR1 SGHTA and CDR2 FQGNSA. The ends were cut back, 5 bases at V and 6 bases at J, with 16 bases in the middle. The CDR3 has 14 amino acids. As DNA, the CDR3 is TGTGCCAGCAGCCGCGATGGGGACATCCATGGCTACACCTTC. Protein: CASSRDGDIHGYTF.

This clone was counted only a few times. J is TRBJ1-1 and V is TRBV7-9, with a possible D match to TRBD1 (6 bases). This CDR3 contains 15 residues. The germline V gene has CDR1 SEHNR and CDR2 FQNEAQ (reference sequence). V gave up 3 bases and J gave up 3 bases, with 14 bases separating them. CDR3 in DNA: TGTGCCAGCAGCTTCGGGGGGGCGCCGGACACTGAAGCTTTCTTT. Translating it yields CASSFGGAPDTEAFF.

This clone occurred a few times. The chain recombines TRBV4-1 with TRBJ2-2; 10 nucleotides match TRBD1. CDR1 and CDR2 (germline): MGHRA, YSYEKL. The CDR3 sequence is 17 residues long. V was pared by 3 bases and J by 5 bases, with 9 bases of the junction left unmatched. Here the CDR3 reads CASSQPDRTGGTGELFF. In DNA, the CDR3 is TGCGCCAGCAGCCAGCCGGACCGGACAGGGGGTACCGGGGAGCTGTTTTTT.

The CDR3: CASSLGQGSSYEQYF. Here the CDR3 DNA reads TGTGCCAGCAGCTTAGGGCAGGGCAGCTCCTACGAGCAGTACTTC. The chain recombines TRBV7-2 with TRBJ2-7, with D possibly matching TRBD1 (5 bases). The V end was cut by 1 base, the J end by 0 bases, with 10 bases between. Germline loops: CDR1 SGHTA, CDR2 FQGNSA. The CDR3 runs to 15 residues.

The chain uses TRBV9 and TRBJ1-3, with 7 bases lining up with TRBD1. In germline, CDR1 is SGDLS, CDR2 YYNGEE. J lost 2 bases, V lost 3 bases, and 5 bases had no gene match. The CDR3 is 15 residues long. In DNA, the CDR3 is TGTGCCAGCAGCGCCCAAAGGGGGCCTGGAAACACCATATATTTT. Translated: CASSAQRGPGNTIYF.

This clone was observed a few times. CDR3: CASRGPRGIFYGYTF. CDR3 in DNA: TGTGCCAGCAGGGGGCCGAGGGGGATTTTCTATGGCTACACCTTC. This chain joins TRBV2 and TRBJ1-2; weak D call: TRBD1 (6 bases). The CDR3 runs 15 residues. Per the germline V gene, CDR1 is SNHLY and CDR2 is FYNNEI. Trimming stripped 6 bases from V and 4 bases from J, with 18 bases between.

This clone was counted a few times. V and J are TRBV7-8 and TRBJ1-4; 11 nucleotides agree with TRBD1. CDR1 is SGHVS and CDR2 is FQNEAQ in the germline V gene. The CDR3 contains 19 residues. The V segment lost 1 base and the J segment 2 bases; nucleotides outside the gene matches: 9. The CDR3 coding sequence is TGTGCCAGCAGCTTAGGGGCGGACAGGGGGCGCCGGACTAATGAAAAACTGTTTTTT. This codes for CASSLGADRGRRTNEKLFF.

The rearrangement joins TRBV11-2 to TRBJ1-1; D gene ambiguous. Trimming cost V 1 base and J 9 bases, with 9 bases left between them. The CDR3 totals 12 residues. Germline loops: CDR1 SGHAT, CDR2 FQNNGV. DNA for the CDR3: TGTGCCAGCAGCTTAGTAGAACAGAAAGCTTTCTTT. The encoded protein is CASSLVEQKAFF.

This clone was seen only a few times. The rearrangement links TRBV4-1 to TRBJ1-4; 7 nucleotides line up with TRBD1. In germline, CDR1 is MGHRA, CDR2 YSYEKL. CDR3 length equals 17 residues. V lost 4 bases, J lost 5 bases, and 13 bases stayed unmatched. DNA of the CDR3: TGCGCCAGCAGCCCGCGGGACAGAGGGTTCCAAAATGAAAAACTGTTTTTT. It is translated as CASSPRDRGFQNEKLFF.

The chain uses TRBV27 and TRBJ1-1, with D maybe TRBD1 (6 bases). V gave up 8 bases and J gave up 0 bases, with 16 bases separating them. The CDR3 is made up of 15 amino acids. CDR1 and CDR2 from the germline V gene are MNHEY and SMNVEV (reference sequence). The CDR3 DNA reads TGTGCCAGCTTCGACCTGGGGGCTGTGAACACTGAAGCTTTCTTT. Translation: CASFDLGAVNTEAFF.

This chain uses TRBV14 with TRBJ2-2; possible D gene TRBD1, 5 bases. The V gene lost 4 bases and the J gene lost 4 bases, with 7 bases spanning the gap. The CDR3 loop spans 13 amino acids. Germline values: CDR1 SGHDN, CDR2 FVKESK. The CDR3 coding sequence is TGTGCCAGCAGCCCCCAGGGCACCGGGGAGCTGTTTTTT. Its translation: CASSPQGTGELFF.

The V and J genes are TRBV5-1 and TRBJ2-5; D not resolved. TRBJ2-7 matches the DNA end more closely, so the J call is doubtful. Germline-derived CDR1 and CDR2 are SGHRS and YFSETQ. This CDR3 has 15 amino acids. The chain's CDR3 is CASSLGNFQLYEQYF. The CDR3 DNA is TGCGCCAGCAGCTTGGGCAACTTTCAACTCTACGAGCAGTACTTC.

The chain links TRBV25-1 to TRBJ2-1; D not certain. Germline loops: CDR1 MGHDK, CDR2 SYGVNS. Trimming shortened V by 0 bases and J by 0 bases, and 9 bases separated the two germline ends. The CDR3 is 16 amino acids. The CDR3 region has the DNA TGTGCCAGCAGTGAATATCTCTCCAGCTCCTACAATGAGCAGTTCTTC. It translates to CASSEYLSSSYNEQFF. Supplemented by reference TRBV25-1 and TRBJ2-1, the full variable domain reads EADIYQTPRYLVIGTGKKITLECSQTMGHDKMYWYQQDPGMELHLIHYSYGVNSTEKGDLSSESTVSRIRTEHFPLTLESARPSHTSQYLCASSEYLSSSYNEQFFGPGTRLTVL.

This clone was counted only a few times. This chain connects TRBV27 to TRBJ2-1; 8 bases agree with TRBD1. The CDR3 runs to 15 residues. With V trimmed by 4 bases and J by 6 bases, 8 bases remained unmatched. Germline V gene lookup returns CDR1 MNHEY and CDR2 SMNVEV (reference sequence). The DNA for the CDR3 is TGTGCCAGCAGTTCCCGACAGGGGCCCATCAATGAGCAGTTCTTC. Protein sequence: CASSSRQGPINEQFF.

The V gene is TRBV27, the J gene TRBJ2-7, with 7 positions matching TRBD1. Looked up from germline, CDR1 is MNHEY and CDR2 is SMNVEV (reference sequence). V dropped 6 bases and J dropped 2; count of bases not matched to a gene: 19. This CDR3 is built from 18 residues. CDR3 nucleotide sequence: TGTGCCAGCAGCGAGGGTACAGGGGATCCGGGACGGACCTACGAGCAGTACTTC. This sequence encodes CASSEGTGDPGRTYEQYF.

This clone was detected a few times. The V gene is TRBV19, the J gene TRBJ1-2; D is perhaps TRBD1 (5 bases). V was shortened by 4 bases and J by 2 bases, with 14 bases between the two germline ends. Germline V gives CDR1 LNHDA, CDR2 SQIVND (reference sequence). CDR3 size: 15 residues. This chain's CDR3 is CASSRHRPENYGYTF. CDR3 sequence (DNA): TGTGCCAGTAGTAGACACAGGCCAGAGAACTATGGCTACACCTTC.

The rearrangement joins TRBV4-2 to TRBJ1-6, with 9 bases matching TRBD1. The CDR3 loop spans 15 amino acids. Germline trimming cut 0 bases from V and 8 bases from J; bases unmatched to any gene: 2. Germline CDR1 and CDR2: LGHNA and YNFKEQ. CDR3 protein: CASSQETGGHSPLHF. In DNA, the CDR3 is TGTGCCAGCAGCCAAGAGACAGGGGGACATTCACCCCTCCACTTT.

The gene calls are TRBV9 and TRBJ2-1; 9 bases fit TRBD1. Germline V gene lookup returns CDR1 SGDLS and CDR2 YYNGEE. This CDR3 spans 13 amino acids. V was pared by 2 bases and J by 9 bases, with 3 bases of the junction left unmatched. The CDR3 reads CASSVTGGSEQFF. In DNA form, the CDR3 reads TGTGCCAGCAGCGTGACAGGGGGGAGTGAGCAGTTCTTC.

This chain connects TRBV27 to TRBJ2-6; TRBD2 is a possible D gene (5 bases). Germline V gene data show CDR1 as MNHEY and CDR2 as SMNVEV (reference sequence). Between the trimmed V and J ends, which lost 3 bases and 0 bases, there was a span of 15 bases. This CDR3 has 18 residues. CDR3 nucleotides: TGTGCCAGCAGTTTTATTGGTGTGGACTCCTCTGGGGCCAACGTCCTGACTTTC. This translates into CASSFIGVDSSGANVLTF.